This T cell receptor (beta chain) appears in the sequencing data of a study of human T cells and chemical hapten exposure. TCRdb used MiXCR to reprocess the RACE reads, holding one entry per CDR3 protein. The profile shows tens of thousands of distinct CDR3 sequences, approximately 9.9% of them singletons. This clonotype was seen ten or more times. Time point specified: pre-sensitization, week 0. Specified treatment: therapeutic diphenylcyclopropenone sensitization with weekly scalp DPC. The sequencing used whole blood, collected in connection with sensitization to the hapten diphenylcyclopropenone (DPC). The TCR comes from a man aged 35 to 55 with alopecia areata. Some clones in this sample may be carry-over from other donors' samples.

DNA for the CDR3: TGTGCCAGCAGCTTAAGTGGGACCGACCAAGAGACCCAGTACTTC. Protein sequence: CASSLSGTDQETQYF. The chain uses TRBV7-3 and TRBJ2-5; tentatively, D is TRBD1 or TRBD2 (5 bases each). Germline CDR1 and CDR2: SGHTA and FQGTGA. The CDR3 consists of 15 residues. Between the trimmed V and J ends, which lost 1 base and 0 bases, there was a span of 9 bases.